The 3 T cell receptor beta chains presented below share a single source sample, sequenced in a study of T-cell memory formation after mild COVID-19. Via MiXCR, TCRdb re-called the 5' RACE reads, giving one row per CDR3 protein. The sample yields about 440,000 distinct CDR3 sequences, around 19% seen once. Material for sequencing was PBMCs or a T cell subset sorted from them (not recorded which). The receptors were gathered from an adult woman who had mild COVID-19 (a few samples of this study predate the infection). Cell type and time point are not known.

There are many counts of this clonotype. CDR3 amino acids: CASSESGRPYQETQYF. The CDR3 region has the DNA TGTGCCAGCAGTGAGTCGGGGAGACCGTACCAAGAGACCCAGTACTTC. The V and J genes are TRBV25-1 and TRBJ2-5; a possible D gene is TRBD2 (5 bases). CDR1 MGHDK and CDR2 SYGVNS come from the germline V gene. Trimming removed 3 bases from V and 0 bases from J, with 14 bases in between. The CDR3 is 16 amino acids.

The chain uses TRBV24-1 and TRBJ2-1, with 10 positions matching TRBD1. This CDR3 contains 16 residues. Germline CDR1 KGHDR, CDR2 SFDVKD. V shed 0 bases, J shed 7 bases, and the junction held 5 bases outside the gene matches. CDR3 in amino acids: CATSDLGDRGRNEQFF. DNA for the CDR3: TGTGCCACCAGTGATTTGGGGGACAGGGGTAGGAATGAGCAGTTCTTC.

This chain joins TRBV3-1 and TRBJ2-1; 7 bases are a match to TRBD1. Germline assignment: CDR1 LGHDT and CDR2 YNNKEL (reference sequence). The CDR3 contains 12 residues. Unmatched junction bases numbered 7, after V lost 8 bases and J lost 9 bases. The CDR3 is CASGTNRGEQFF. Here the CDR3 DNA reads TGTGCCAGCGGAACAAACAGGGGTGAGCAGTTCTTC.